This passage covers 17 T cell receptor beta chains from one sample sequenced in a study of cytomegalovirus exposure and HLA in healthy donors. The PCR had 60 Vbeta and 13 Jbeta primers. Some clones are missing from TCRdb's copy, which holds only in-frame ones; the method was immunoSEQ multiplex PCR. The sample has 90,000 to 140,000 clones, around 85% seen once; the top ten hold about 6.9%. What was sequenced was PBMCs. The receptors were gathered from a man aged 25-45 years in good health and CMV-seropositive.

As for this clone: A junction boundary mismatches the germline segment, possibly from a read error. V is TRBV4-1 and J is TRBJ1-1; D possibly corresponds to TRBD1 (6 bases). CDR1 and CDR2 (germline): MGHRA, YSYEKL. The CDR3 sequence is 12 residues long. CDR3 sequence (DNA): TGCGTCAGCAGCCATAGGGGGACTGAAGCTTTCTTT. Protein: CVSSHRGTEAFF.

The chain carries TRBV6-1 and TRBJ1-1; 8 nucleotides match TRBD1. Per the germline V gene, CDR1 is MNHNS and CDR2 is SASEGT. Trimming took 7 bases from V and 3 from J; bases not matched to a gene: 7. CDR3 size: 14 residues. CDR3: CASIRGGQDTEAFF. The CDR3, as DNA: TGTGCCAGCATTAGGGGGGGACAGGACACTGAAGCTTTCTTT.

V usage is TRBV6-4 and J usage is TRBJ1-2; D not certain. This CDR3 has 14 residues. Trimming pared 0 bases from V and 7 bases from J, leaving 12 bases between. Germline V gene data show CDR1 as MRHNA and CDR2 as SNTAGT. This CDR3 is CASSDSPGGGGYTF. CDR3 nucleotide sequence: TGTGCCAGCAGTGACTCCCCAGGAGGAGGTGGCTACACCTTC.

The chain employs TRBV5-1 and TRBJ1-6, with no clear D. This CDR3 region has 13 residues. CDR1 and CDR2 from the germline V gene are SGHRS and YFSETQ. Trimming left V 4 bases short and J 14 bases short, with 16 bases between. The CDR3 protein is CASSPEGVQSLHF. DNA for the CDR3: TGCGCCAGCAGCCCCGAGGGAGTGCAATCCCTCCACTTT.

This chain links TRBV30 with TRBJ2-3; tentative D call: TRBD1 (6 bases). The CDR3 has 15 residues. Germline V gene data show CDR1 as GTSNPN and CDR2 as SVGIG (reference sequence). Trimming took 3 bases from V and 5 from J, leaving 18 bases between them. CDR3 residues: CAWSPQNRDKDTQYF. The CDR3 region has the DNA TGTGCCTGGAGCCCCCAAAACCGGGACAAAGATACGCAGTATTTT.

The chain is built from TRBV21-1 and TRBJ1-6; the table's D call of TRBD1 was not tested on the DNA. TRBV21-1 is a pseudogene locus. This CDR3 comprises 16 residues. Written as DNA, the CDR3 is TGTGCCAGCAGGCCCGGGACAGAGGCCCCCAATTCACCCCTCCACTTT. This sequence encodes CASRPGTEAPNSPLHF.

V usage is TRBV5-6 and J usage is TRBJ2-5; 11 positions match TRBD2. The germline gives CDR1 SGHDT, CDR2 YYEEEE. V lost 2 bases and J lost 4; bases outside the gene matches: 7. This CDR3 spans 16 amino acids. CDR3 residues: CASSFIAGGTLETQYF. DNA of the CDR3: TGTGCCAGCAGCTTTATAGCGGGGGGGACTCTAGAGACCCAGTACTTC.

V is TRBV11-2 and J is TRBJ2-3, with 7 bases identical to TRBD1. V dropped 0 bases and J dropped 5; count of bases not matched to a gene: 5. Germline CDR1 and CDR2: SGHAT and FQNNGV. CDR3 size: 15 residues. CDR3 in amino acids: CASSLDLGTEDTQYF. CDR3 DNA sequence: TGTGCCAGCAGCTTAGATCTGGGGACAGAAGATACGCAGTATTTT.

This clone was observed a few times. This chain uses TRBV6-4 with TRBJ2-2; 12 bases are a match to TRBD1. The V gene's germline CDR1 is MRHNA and CDR2 SNTAGT. The V gene end was trimmed by 2 bases and the J gene end by 6 bases; junction bases not matched to a gene: 4. The length of the CDR3 is 16 residues. The chain's CDR3 is CASSDQGQGAPGELFF. The DNA for the CDR3 is TGTGCCAGCAGTGACCAGGGACAGGGGGCCCCCGGGGAGCTGTTTTTT.

This clone was seen only a few times. This chain connects TRBV19 to TRBJ2-1; TRBD2 might be the D (6 bases). CDR1 and CDR2 (germline): LNHDA, SQIVND (reference sequence). Between the trimmed V and J ends, which lost 7 bases and 0 bases, there was a span of 13 bases. The CDR3 is 15 residues long. CDR3 loop: CASKGTVSSYNEQFF. The CDR3, as DNA: TGTGCCAGTAAGGGGACTGTTAGCTCCTACAATGAGCAGTTCTTC.

The chain uses TRBV2 and TRBJ1-1, with TRBD1 as a possible D gene (5 bases). This CDR3 spans 14 amino acids. V was clipped by 5 bases and J by 1 base, with 11 bases between them. CDR1 is SNHLY, CDR2 FYNNEI, per germline. The CDR3 DNA sequence: TGTGCCAGCAGTCGCGTGACAGAGAACACTGAAGCTTTCTTT. This encodes CASSRVTENTEAFF.

The rearrangement uses TRBV11-1 and TRBJ2-7; D might be TRBD1 (5 bases). Germline V CDR1 and CDR2: SGHAT, FQDESV (reference sequence). The CDR3 covers 13 residues. The V gene lost 5 bases and the J gene lost 0 bases, with 8 bases spanning the gap. This chain's CDR3 is CASSVGASYEQYF. CDR3 nucleotides: TGTGCCAGCAGCGTAGGGGCCTCCTACGAGCAGTACTTC.

The CDR3 spells CASSRQGTGEKLFF. The CDR3 bases are TGTGCCAGCAGCCGACAGGGAACAGGAGAAAAACTGTTTTTT. The chain combines TRBV6-5 with TRBJ1-4, with TRBD1 matching over 7 bases. CDR3 size: 14 residues. V dropped 6 bases and J dropped 8; count of bases not matched to a gene: 9. Germline CDR1 MNHEY, CDR2 SVGAGI.

The chain employs TRBV13 and TRBJ2-3; 8 nucleotides match TRBD2. CDR3 size: 13 residues. Germline CDR1 PRHDT, CDR2 FYEKMQ (reference sequence). Trimming cost V 5 bases and J 4 bases; bases outside gene matches: 2. The DNA of the CDR3 is TGTGCCAGCAGCCGGGAGGGCGCAGATACGCAGTATTTT. Its translation: CASSREGADTQYF.

J is TRBJ2-1 and V is TRBV5-1; tentatively, D is TRBD1 (5 bases). This CDR3 is built from 12 residues. V lost 4 bases, J lost 8 bases, and 10 bases lay in between. The V gene's germline CDR1 is SGHRS and CDR2 YFSETQ. In DNA form, the CDR3 reads TGCGCCAGCAGCGTTTGGGGCGATGAGCAGTTCTTC. It encodes CASSVWGDEQFF.

This clone was seen only a few times. V and J are TRBV5-1 and TRBJ2-3; 10 positions match TRBD2. This CDR3 is 15 amino acids long. Germline V gene data show CDR1 as SGHRS and CDR2 as YFSETQ. The trim removed 5 bases at V and 5 bases at J, leaving 8 bases unmatched. The CDR3 coding sequence is TGCGCCAGCAGTGGAACCGGGACTAGCGAAGATACGCAGTATTTT. This gives the protein CASSGTGTSEDTQYF.

V is TRBV7-8 and J is TRBJ1-1, with a possible D match to TRBD1 (5 bases). The CDR3 runs to 14 residues. Trimming stripped 6 bases from V and 5 bases from J, with 16 bases between. The germline V gene encodes CDR1 SGHVS and CDR2 FQNEAQ. CDR3 DNA sequence: TGTGCCAGCAGTTTCCAATCAGGGTTGACTGAAGCTTTCTTT. The encoded protein is CASSFQSGLTEAFF.